The 6 T cell receptor beta chains in this list originate from one sample, sequenced in a study of blood T cells in healthy people across ages. The authors ran a second PCR of roughly 6 to 12 cycles using a sample-barcoded 5' primer and a J-beta primer mix. TCRdb used MiXCR to reprocess the 5' RACE reads, holding one entry per CDR3 protein. The sample has approximately 1,000,000 distinct CDR3 sequences; less than 50% are singletons. Sample: blood. Receptors originate from a woman in her sixties in good health.

This sequence joins TRBV20-1 and TRBJ1-2; 9 nucleotides align to TRBD1. The germline V gene has CDR1 DFQATT and CDR2 SNEGSKA (reference sequence). V was clipped by 0 bases and J by 8 bases; unmatched bases: 7. The CDR3 runs 14 residues. The CDR3 here is CSARDTGGVKGYTF. CDR3 in DNA: TGCAGTGCTAGAGACACAGGGGGCGTCAAGGGCTACACCTTC.

This clonotype turned up a few times. The rearrangement joins TRBV7-2 to TRBJ2-6; tentative D call: TRBD1 (8 bases). The length of the CDR3 is 18 residues. With 4 bases removed from V and 3 bases from J, the gap between germline ends came to 19 bases. Looked up from germline, CDR1 is SGHTA and CDR2 is FQGNSA. CDR3 in DNA: TGTGCCAGCAGCTCCAACAGGGGGGGGGTGAATGGGGCCAACGTCCTGACTTTC. Translated, it gives CASSSNRGGVNGANVLTF.

The rearrangement links TRBV10-3 to TRBJ1-2; D is perhaps TRBD1 (6 bases). Germline CDR1 reads ENHRY; CDR2 reads SYGVKD. Trimming cost V 10 bases and J 5 bases, with 23 bases left between them. The CDR3 is 15 residues long. The CDR3 sequence is CATKENRATVYGYTF. As DNA, the CDR3 is TGTGCCACCAAAGAAAACAGGGCAACCGTATATGGCTACACCTTC.

This clonotype was counted once. This chain links TRBV20-1 with TRBJ2-5; no clear D gene. CDR1 DFQATT and CDR2 SNEGSKA come from the germline V gene (reference sequence). The CDR3 consists of 12 residues. V lost 3 bases to trimming and J lost 3 bases, with 8 bases between them. The CDR3 loop is CSARVREETQYF. The CDR3 DNA reads as TGCAGTGCTAGGGTCCGGGAAGAGACCCAGTACTTC.

This clonotype showed up many times. This sequence joins TRBV29-1 and TRBJ2-3, with unresolved D. Germline assignment: CDR1 SQVTM and CDR2 ANQGSEA. The CDR3 runs to 11 residues. V was shortened by 4 bases and J by 5 bases, with 7 bases between the two germline ends. The CDR3 DNA sequence: TGCAGCGTTGGTGCAGGAGATACGCAGTATTTT. It specifies CSVGAGDTQYF.

This clonotype was observed a few times. CDR3 nucleotide sequence: TGTGCCAGCAGCCCCCATGGACAGGGGGCCGGTGAGCAGTTCTTC. Translating gives CASSPHGQGAGEQFF. The V and J genes are TRBV27 and TRBJ2-1; TRBD1 matches at 11 bases. Trimming cost V 6 bases and J 9 bases; bases outside gene matches: 10. This CDR3 spans 15 amino acids. The V gene's germline CDR1 is MNHEY and CDR2 SMNVEV (reference sequence).